One and the same sample provided the 5 T cell receptor beta chains below, sequenced in a study of graft-versus-host responses after intestinal transplantation. Data came from immunoSEQ multiplex PCR; TCRdb stores just in-frame clones and leaves some out. The table has 100,000 or so clones, 90% to 95% seen once. These TCRs' antigens remain unknown. Specimen: unstimulated CD4+ T cells sorted from spleen or lymph node cells, collected before intestinal transplant. The receptors come from a human donor who received an intestinal transplant.

The chain is built from TRBV7-3 and TRBJ2-2; D ambiguous. There are 12 residues in the CDR3. Germline CDR1 and CDR2: SGHTA and FQGTGA. Trimming pared 2 bases from V and 7 bases from J, leaving 5 bases between. CDR3 DNA sequence: TGTGCCAGCAGCTTACAGGACGGGGAGCTGTTTTTT. Protein sequence: CASSLQDGELFF.

V is TRBV6-5 and J is TRBJ2-5; D possibly corresponds to TRBD1 (5 bases). The V end was cut by 0 bases, the J end by 7 bases, with 12 bases between. There are 14 residues in the CDR3. CDR1 is MNHEY, CDR2 SVGAGI, per germline. CDR3 loop: CASSYSQGLVTQYF. CDR3 DNA sequence: TGTGCCAGCAGTTACTCTCAGGGTTTGGTGACCCAGTACTTC.

The V and J genes are TRBV10-1 and TRBJ2-7; the match to TRBD2 covers 7 bases. The CDR3 is 11 amino acids. Germline CDR1 reads WNHNN; CDR2 reads SYGVQD (reference sequence). Trimming removed 8 bases from V and 6 bases from J; junction bases left unmatched: 4. CDR3 in DNA: TGCGCCAGCTTGACTAGCACCGAGCAGTACTTC. Its translation is CASLTSTEQYF.

The genes are TRBV5-1 and TRBJ1-1; TRBD1 might be the D (5 bases). This CDR3 has 14 residues. V shed 4 bases and J shed 3 bases, with 13 bases lying between them. The germline V gene encodes CDR1 SGHRS and CDR2 YFSETQ. In DNA form, the CDR3 reads TGCGCCAGCAGCCCAGGGAGGGGCTACACTGAAGCTTTCTTT. Its protein product is CASSPGRGYTEAFF.

This clone was seen once. This sequence joins TRBV6-5 and TRBJ1-2; D not certain. CDR3 length equals 16 residues. The V gene lost 4 bases and the J gene lost 1 base, with 16 bases spanning the gap. In germline, CDR1 is MNHEY, CDR2 SVGAGI. The CDR3 DNA reads as TGTGCCAGCAGTTCCTTAGGGCTGAGGGATAACTATGGCTACACCTTC. It specifies CASSSLGLRDNYGYTF.